This T cell receptor (beta chain) stems from a study of T cell responses to AZD1222 COVID-19 vaccine. General study points: Recipients of two AZD1222 doses showed rising Spike-specific TCR breadth and depth.

As concerns this clone: Its antigen is undetermined.

The germline V gene has CDR1 SEHNR and CDR2 FQNEAQ (reference sequence). There are 15 residues in the CDR3. Trimming removed 4 bases from V and 3 bases from J, with 16 bases in between. The assay was immunoSEQ multiplex PCR, and TCRdb's table has in-frame clones only and misses some. Here the sample spans about 180,000 clones, 87% being singletons. This sample comprised peripheral blood, obtained on day 0 of AZD1222 vaccination. V and J are TRBV7-9 and TRBJ2-7; possible D gene TRBD1, 5 bases. This TCR derives from an adult in good health. The CDR3 bases are TGTGCCAGCAGCTCCACATTACAGGCGTACTACGAGCAGTACTTC. It codes for CASSSTLQAYYEQYF.